This T cell receptor (beta chain) was obtained from a study of T cell responses to AZD1222 COVID-19 vaccine. Across the whole study: Pooled in the analysis were second doses at about 4 or about 12 weeks.

TCRdb's copy holds only in-frame clones and misses some; the assay was immunoSEQ multiplex PCR. Of about 120,000 clones detected, around nine tenths appear once; the ten largest clones hold approximately 12%. V was clipped by 5 bases and J by 4 bases; unmatched bases: 7. Germline V lookup: CDR1 SGHNT, CDR2 YYREEE (reference sequence). This CDR3 has 14 residues. This chain uses TRBV5-4 with TRBJ2-5, with 8 positions matching TRBD1. The starting material was peripheral blood, obtained on day 0 of AZD1222 vaccination. The TCR originated in an adult in good health. Written as DNA, the CDR3 is TGTGCCAGCAGTCCAGGGGGCGGTTTAGAGACCCAGTACTTC. Its protein is CASSPGGGLETQYF.